Included here is one T cell receptor (beta chain) sequence, with context. Its specificity is unknown. Every subset's genomic DNA went evenly onto several immunoSEQ plates. TCRdb keeps only in-frame clones here, not all; method: immunoSEQ multiplex PCR. The sample contains millions of clones, approximately 94% of which appear only once. CDR3 size: 12 residues. The germline V and J ends were trimmed by 7 bases and 8 bases, with 14 bases remaining between them. Germline assignment: CDR1 LNHDA and CDR2 SQIVND (reference sequence). This record belongs to a study of shared clonotypes between healthy human individuals. Broader study findings: Non-shared clonotypes showed lower generation probabilities than clonotypes common to all four donors. The study found about 5% of naive CD4 clonotypes shared across a few donors.

The clonotype comes from a man aged 18 to 30 in good health. Sequenced sample: naive CD4+ T cells sorted from blood. The sample's subset: CD45RA+ positively selected. The V call is TRBV19, the J call TRBJ1-2; a possible D gene is TRBD1 (6 bases). CDR3 nucleotides: TGTGCCAGTAAACAGGGAGTTAAGGGCTACACCTTC. Its translation is CASKQGVKGYTF.